These 7 T cell receptor beta chains were all obtained from the same sample, sequenced in a study of blood T cells in healthy people across ages. Sample-barcoded 5' priming and a J-beta primer mix drove a second PCR of 7 to 11 cycles. One entry per CDR3 protein, called by TCRdb with MiXCR from the 5' RACE reads. This sample has 590,000 or so distinct CDR3 sequences; about 30% occur once, and the top ten carry around 16%. The sequencing sample was made of blood. All receptors come from a woman of 80 years or more in good health.

Note on this clonotype: A read error may produce the germline difference seen at one junction end. The chain joins TRBV9 to TRBJ2-7; 7 bases map to TRBD1. The CDR3 length is 14 residues. Germline-derived CDR1 and CDR2 are SGDLS and YYNGEE. CDR3 nucleotide sequence: TGTGGCAGCAGCGGAGCCGGGACAGACTACGAGCAGTACTTC. Encoded protein: CGSSGAGTDYEQYF.

This clonotype was seen a few times. V usage is TRBV27 and J usage is TRBJ1-6; tentatively, D is TRBD1 (6 bases). This CDR3 region has 18 residues. From germline, CDR1 is MNHEY and CDR2 SMNVEV (reference sequence). V lost 6 bases, J lost 3 bases, and 21 bases lay in between. CDR3 loop: CASSLEFGGAGYNSPLHF. CDR3 sequence (DNA): TGTGCCAGCAGCCTTGAATTTGGGGGGGCAGGCTATAATTCACCCCTCCACTTT.

In this sample, this clonotype turned up many times. V is TRBV5-1 and J is TRBJ1-2; no reliable D call. V was pared by 0 bases and J by 10 bases, with 19 bases between. The CDR3 runs 15 residues. Germline-derived CDR1 and CDR2 are SGHRS and YFSETQ. This CDR3 is CASSLDSAAPRTYTF. The CDR3 coding sequence is TGCGCCAGCAGCTTGGACAGTGCCGCGCCGAGAACCTACACCTTC. Full variable domain (rest looked up from reference TRBV5-1 and TRBJ1-2): KAGVTQTPRYLIKTRGQQVTLSCSPISGHRSVSWYQQTPGQGLQFLFEYFSETQRNKGNFPGRFSGRQFSNSRSEMNVSTLELGDSALYLCASSLDSAAPRTYTFGSGTRLTVV.

This clonotype was picked up many times. The rearrangement links TRBV2 to TRBJ2-7; the match to TRBD1 covers 7 bases. Germline CDR1 SNHLY, CDR2 FYNNEI. V lost 7 bases and J lost 5; bases outside the gene matches: 14. The CDR3 is 15 amino acids. CDR3 residues: CASTKQDREYDEQYF. The DNA of the CDR3 is TGTGCCAGCACCAAGCAAGACAGGGAGTATGACGAGCAGTACTTC.

This clonotype occurred many times. The rearrangement links TRBV2 to TRBJ2-5; the D is unclear. The V gene lost 7 bases and the J gene lost 1 base, with 7 bases spanning the gap. Germline V gene lookup returns CDR1 SNHLY and CDR2 FYNNEI. The CDR3 runs to 12 residues. The CDR3, as DNA: TGTGCCAGCAAGACGGCCCAAGAGACCCAGTACTTC. Its protein is CASKTAQETQYF.

This clonotype has ten or more counts. This sequence joins TRBV7-9 and TRBJ2-1, with 9 bases identical to TRBD2. The CDR3 runs 15 residues. Unmatched junction bases numbered 9, after V lost 5 bases and J lost 7 bases. CDR1 SEHNR and CDR2 FQNEAQ come from the germline V gene (reference sequence). The CDR3 loop is CASSPPPRGGNEQFF. The CDR3 DNA sequence: TGTGCCAGCAGCCCACCCCCGCGGGGGGGAAATGAGCAGTTCTTC. Together with reference TRBV7-9 and TRBJ2-1, the CDR3 gives the full variable domain: DTGVSQNPRHKITKRGQNVTFRCDPISEHNRLYWYRQTLGQGPEFLTYFQNEAQLEKSRLLSDRFSAERPKGSFSTLEIQRTEQGDSAMYLCASSPPPRGGNEQFFGPGTRLTVL.

This clonotype showed up just a few times. The gene calls are TRBV5-4 and TRBJ2-3, with 7 bases fitting TRBD2. V was clipped by 3 bases and J by 0 bases; unmatched bases: 4. In germline, CDR1 is SGHNT, CDR2 YYREEE (reference sequence). CDR3 length: 15 amino acids. CDR3 bases: TGTGCCAGCAGCTCCAGCGGGGTAAGCACAGATACGCAGTATTTT. As protein: CASSSSGVSTDTQYF.